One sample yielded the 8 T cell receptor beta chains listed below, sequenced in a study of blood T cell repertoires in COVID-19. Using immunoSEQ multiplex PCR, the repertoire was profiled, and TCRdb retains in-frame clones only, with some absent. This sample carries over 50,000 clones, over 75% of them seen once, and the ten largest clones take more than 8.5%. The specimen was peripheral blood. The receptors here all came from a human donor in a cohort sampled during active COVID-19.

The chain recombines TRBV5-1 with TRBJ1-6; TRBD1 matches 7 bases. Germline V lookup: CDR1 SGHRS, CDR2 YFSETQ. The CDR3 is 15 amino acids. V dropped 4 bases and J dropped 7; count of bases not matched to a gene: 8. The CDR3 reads CASSLYDRENSPLHF. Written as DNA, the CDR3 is TGCGCCAGCAGCCTCTACGACAGGGAGAATTCACCCCTCCACTTT.

The CDR3 spells CASSYSSRTFNEKLFF. The CDR3 bases are TGTGCCAGCAGTTACTCGAGTCGAACCTTTAATGAAAAACTGTTTTTT. The chain couples TRBV6-2 or TRBV6-3 to TRBJ1-4; D not resolved. CDR1 MNHEY and CDR2 SVGEGT come from the germline V gene. V was cut by 0 bases and J by 4 bases, with 12 bases left in between. This CDR3 spans 16 amino acids.

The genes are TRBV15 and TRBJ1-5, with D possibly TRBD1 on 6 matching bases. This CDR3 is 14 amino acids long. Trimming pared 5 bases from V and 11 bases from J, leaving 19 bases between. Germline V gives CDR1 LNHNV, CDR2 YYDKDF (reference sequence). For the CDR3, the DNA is TGTGCCACCAGCGGTCGGGGGGCGGTGGTCGCCCAGCATTTT. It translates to CATSGRGAVVAQHF.

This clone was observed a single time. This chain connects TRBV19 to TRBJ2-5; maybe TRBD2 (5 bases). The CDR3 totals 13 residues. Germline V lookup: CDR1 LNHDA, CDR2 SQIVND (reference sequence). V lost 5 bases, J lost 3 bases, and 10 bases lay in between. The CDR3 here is CASSVSVEETQYF. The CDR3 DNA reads TGTGCCAGTAGTGTTAGCGTGGAAGAGACCCAGTACTTC.

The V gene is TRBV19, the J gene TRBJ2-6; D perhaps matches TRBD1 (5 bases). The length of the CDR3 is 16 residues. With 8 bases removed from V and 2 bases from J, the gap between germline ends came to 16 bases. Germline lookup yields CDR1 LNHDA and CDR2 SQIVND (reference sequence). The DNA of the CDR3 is TGTGCCAGTCTAAATCAGGGTCTTCCTGGGGCCAACGTCCTGACTTTC. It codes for CASLNQGLPGANVLTF.

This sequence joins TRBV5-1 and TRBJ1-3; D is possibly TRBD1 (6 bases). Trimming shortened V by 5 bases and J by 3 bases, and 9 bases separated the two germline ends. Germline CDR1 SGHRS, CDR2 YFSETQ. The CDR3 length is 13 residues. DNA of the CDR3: TGCGCCAGCAGAGGGGGATTTGGAAACACCATATATTTT. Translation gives CASRGGFGNTIYF.

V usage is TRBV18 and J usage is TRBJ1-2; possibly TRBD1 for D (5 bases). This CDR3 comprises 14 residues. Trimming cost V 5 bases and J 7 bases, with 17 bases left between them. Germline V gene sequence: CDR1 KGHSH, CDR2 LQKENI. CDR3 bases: TGTGCCAGCTCATCCGACCGCAGGGTTGCTGGCTACACCTTC. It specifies CASSSDRRVAGYTF.

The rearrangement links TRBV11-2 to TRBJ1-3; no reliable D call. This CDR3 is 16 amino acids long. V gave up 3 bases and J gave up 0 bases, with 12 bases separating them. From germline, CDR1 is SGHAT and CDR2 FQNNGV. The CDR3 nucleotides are TGTGCCAGCAGCTTTTCGAGACTCGACTCTGGAAACACCATATATTTT. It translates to CASSFSRLDSGNTIYF.